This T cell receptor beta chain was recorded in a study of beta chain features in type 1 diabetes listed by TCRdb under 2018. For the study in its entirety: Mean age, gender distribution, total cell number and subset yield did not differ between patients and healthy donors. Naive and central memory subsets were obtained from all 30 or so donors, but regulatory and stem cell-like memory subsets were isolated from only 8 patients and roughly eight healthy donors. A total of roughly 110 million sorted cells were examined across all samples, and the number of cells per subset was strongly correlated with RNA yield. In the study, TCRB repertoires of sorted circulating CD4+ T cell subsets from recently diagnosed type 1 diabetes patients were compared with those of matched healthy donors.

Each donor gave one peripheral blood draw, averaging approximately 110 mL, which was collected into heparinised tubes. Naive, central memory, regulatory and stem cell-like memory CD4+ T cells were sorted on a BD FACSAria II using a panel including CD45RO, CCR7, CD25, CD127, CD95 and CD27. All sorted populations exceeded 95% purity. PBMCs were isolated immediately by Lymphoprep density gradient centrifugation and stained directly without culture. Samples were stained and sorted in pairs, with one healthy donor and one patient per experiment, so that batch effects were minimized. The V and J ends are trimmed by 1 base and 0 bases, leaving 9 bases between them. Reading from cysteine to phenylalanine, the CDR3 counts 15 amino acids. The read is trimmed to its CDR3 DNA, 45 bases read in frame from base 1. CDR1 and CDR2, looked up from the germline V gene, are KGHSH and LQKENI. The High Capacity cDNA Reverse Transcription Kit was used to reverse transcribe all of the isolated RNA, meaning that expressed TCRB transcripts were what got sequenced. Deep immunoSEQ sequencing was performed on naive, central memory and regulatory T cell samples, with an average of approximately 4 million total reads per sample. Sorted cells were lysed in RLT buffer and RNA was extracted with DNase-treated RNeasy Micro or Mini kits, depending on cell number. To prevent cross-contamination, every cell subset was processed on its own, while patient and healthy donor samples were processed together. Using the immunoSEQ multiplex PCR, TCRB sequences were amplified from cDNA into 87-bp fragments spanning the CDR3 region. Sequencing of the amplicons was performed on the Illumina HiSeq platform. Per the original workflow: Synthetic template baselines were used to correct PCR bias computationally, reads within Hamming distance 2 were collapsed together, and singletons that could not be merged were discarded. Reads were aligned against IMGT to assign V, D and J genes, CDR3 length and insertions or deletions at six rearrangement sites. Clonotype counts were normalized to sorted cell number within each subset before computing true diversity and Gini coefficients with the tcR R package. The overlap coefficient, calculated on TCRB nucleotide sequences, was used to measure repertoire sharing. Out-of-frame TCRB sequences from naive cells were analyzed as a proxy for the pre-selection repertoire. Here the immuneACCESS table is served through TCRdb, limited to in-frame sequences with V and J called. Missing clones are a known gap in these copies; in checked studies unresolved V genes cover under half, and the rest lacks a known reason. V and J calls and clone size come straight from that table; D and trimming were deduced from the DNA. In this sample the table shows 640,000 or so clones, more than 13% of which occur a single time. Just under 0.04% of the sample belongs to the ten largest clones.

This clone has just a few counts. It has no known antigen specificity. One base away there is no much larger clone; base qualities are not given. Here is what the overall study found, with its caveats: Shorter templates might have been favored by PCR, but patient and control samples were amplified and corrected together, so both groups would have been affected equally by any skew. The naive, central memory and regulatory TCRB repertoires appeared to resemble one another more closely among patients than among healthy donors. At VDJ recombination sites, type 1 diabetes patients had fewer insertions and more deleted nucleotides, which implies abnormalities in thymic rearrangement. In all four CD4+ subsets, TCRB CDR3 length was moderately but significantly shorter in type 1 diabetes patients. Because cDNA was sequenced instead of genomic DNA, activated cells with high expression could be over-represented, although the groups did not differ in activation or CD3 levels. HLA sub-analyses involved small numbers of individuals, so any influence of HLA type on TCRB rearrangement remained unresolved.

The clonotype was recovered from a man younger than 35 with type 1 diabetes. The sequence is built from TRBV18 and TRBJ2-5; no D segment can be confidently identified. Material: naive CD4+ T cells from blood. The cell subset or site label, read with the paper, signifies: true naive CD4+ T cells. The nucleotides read TGTGCCAGCTCACCACGGGTGACGAACCAAGAGACCCAGTACTTC. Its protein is CASSPRVTNQETQYF.